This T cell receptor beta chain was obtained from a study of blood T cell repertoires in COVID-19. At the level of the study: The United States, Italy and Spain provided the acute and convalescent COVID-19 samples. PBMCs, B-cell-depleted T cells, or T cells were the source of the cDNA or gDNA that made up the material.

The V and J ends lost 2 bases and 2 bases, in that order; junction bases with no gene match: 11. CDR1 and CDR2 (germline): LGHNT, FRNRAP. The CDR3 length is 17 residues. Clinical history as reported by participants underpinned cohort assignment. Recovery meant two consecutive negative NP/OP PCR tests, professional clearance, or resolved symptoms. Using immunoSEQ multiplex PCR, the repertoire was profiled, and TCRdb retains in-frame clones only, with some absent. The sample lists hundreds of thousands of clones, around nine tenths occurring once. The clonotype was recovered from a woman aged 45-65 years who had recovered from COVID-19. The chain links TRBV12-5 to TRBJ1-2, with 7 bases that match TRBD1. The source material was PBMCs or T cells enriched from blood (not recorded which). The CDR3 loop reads CASGLTADRSANYGYTF. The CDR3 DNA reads TGTGCTAGTGGTTTGACAGCGGACAGGTCGGCAAACTATGGCTACACCTTC.